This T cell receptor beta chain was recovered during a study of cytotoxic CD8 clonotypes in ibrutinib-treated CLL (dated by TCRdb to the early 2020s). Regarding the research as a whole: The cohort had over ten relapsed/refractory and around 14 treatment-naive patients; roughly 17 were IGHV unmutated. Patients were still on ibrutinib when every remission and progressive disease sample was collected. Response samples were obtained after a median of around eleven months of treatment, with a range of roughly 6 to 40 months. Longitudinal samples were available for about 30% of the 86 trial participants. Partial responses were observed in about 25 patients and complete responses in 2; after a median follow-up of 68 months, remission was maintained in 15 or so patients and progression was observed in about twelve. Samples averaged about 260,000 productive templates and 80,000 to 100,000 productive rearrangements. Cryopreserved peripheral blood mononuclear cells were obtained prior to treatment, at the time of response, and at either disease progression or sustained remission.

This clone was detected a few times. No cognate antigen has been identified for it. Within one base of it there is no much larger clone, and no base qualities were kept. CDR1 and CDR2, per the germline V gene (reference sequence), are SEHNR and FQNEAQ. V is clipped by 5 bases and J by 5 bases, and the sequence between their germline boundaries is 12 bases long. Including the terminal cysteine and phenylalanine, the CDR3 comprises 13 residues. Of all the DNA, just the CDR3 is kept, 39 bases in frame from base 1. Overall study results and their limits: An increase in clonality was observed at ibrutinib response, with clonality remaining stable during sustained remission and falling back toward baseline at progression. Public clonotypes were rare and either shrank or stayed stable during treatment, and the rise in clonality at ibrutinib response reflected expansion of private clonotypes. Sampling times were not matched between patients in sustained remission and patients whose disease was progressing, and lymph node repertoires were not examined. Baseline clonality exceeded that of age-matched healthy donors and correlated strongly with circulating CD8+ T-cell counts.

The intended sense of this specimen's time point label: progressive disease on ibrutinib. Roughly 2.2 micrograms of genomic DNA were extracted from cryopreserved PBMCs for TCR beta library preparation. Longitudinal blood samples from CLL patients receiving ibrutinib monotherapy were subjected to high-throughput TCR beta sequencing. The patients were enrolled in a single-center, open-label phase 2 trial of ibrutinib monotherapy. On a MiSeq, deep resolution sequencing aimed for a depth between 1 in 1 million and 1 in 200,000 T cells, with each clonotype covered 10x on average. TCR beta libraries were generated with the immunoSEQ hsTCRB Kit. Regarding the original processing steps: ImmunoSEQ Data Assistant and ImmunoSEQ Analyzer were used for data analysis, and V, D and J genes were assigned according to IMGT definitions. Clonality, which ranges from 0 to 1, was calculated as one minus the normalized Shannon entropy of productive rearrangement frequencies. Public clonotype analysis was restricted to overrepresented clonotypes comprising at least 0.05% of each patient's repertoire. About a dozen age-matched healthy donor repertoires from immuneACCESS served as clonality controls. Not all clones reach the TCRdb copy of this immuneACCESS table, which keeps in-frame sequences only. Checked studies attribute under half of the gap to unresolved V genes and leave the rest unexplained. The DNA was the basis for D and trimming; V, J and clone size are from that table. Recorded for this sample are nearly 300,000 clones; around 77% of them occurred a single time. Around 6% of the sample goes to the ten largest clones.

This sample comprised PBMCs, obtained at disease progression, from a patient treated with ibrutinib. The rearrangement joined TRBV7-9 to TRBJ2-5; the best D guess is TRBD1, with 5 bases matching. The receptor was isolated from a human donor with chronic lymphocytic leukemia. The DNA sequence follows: TGTGCCAGCAGCCCGCAGGGTAGGGAGACCCAGTACTTC. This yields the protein CASSPQGRETQYF.